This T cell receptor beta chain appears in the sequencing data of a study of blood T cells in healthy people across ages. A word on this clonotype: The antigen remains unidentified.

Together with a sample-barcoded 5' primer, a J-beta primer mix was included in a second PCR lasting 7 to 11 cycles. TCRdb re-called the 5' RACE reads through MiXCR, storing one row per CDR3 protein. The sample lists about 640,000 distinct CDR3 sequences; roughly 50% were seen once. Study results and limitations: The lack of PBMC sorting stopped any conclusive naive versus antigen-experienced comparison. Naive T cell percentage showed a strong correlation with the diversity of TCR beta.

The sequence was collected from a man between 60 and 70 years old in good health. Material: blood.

The chain's CDR3 is CASSQKAGPAGDEQFF. CDR3 bases: TGCGCCAGCAGTCAGAAAGCGGGCCCGGCGGGCGATGAGCAGTTCTTC. This chain links TRBV23-1 with TRBJ2-1, with a weak D call TRBD2 (6 bases). TRBV23-1 is an ORF; its function is uncertain. The CDR3 consists of 16 residues. The V end lost 3 bases, the J end lost 8 bases, and 20 bases lay between the germline ends.